Below, 29 T cell receptor beta chains from the same sample are listed, as sequenced in a study of OX40 agonist ivuxolimab in advanced cancers. TCRdb's copy holds only in-frame clones and misses some; the assay was immunoSEQ multiplex PCR. In the table there are more than 45,000 clones, 91% of which are singletons. Sample: CD4+ or CD8+ T cells sorted from blood, taken in a trial of the OX40 agonist ivuxolimab. The receptors here all came from an adult with an advanced solid tumor such as melanoma, head and neck, liver or kidney cancer.

The rearrangement joins TRBV7-9 to TRBJ2-2; D ambiguous. The V end lost 5 bases, the J end lost 3 bases, and 4 bases lay between the germline ends. CDR3 length: 12 amino acids. Looked up from germline, CDR1 is SEHNR and CDR2 is FQNEAQ (reference sequence). The CDR3 sequence: CASSPYTGELFF. The CDR3 region has the DNA TGTGCCAGCAGCCCATACACCGGGGAGCTGTTTTTT.

The genes are TRBV29-1 and TRBJ2-3; tentatively, D is TRBD2 (6 bases). The CDR3 sequence is 13 residues long. V shed 6 bases and J shed 6 bases, with 16 bases lying between them. Germline assignment: CDR1 SQVTM and CDR2 ANQGSEA. CDR3 protein: CSVEGFHMDTQYF. CDR3 coding DNA: TGCAGCGTGGAGGGGTTCCACATGGATACGCAGTATTTT.

The V gene is TRBV19, the J gene TRBJ1-3; possible D gene TRBD1, 6 bases. This CDR3 spans 15 amino acids. The germline V and J ends were trimmed by 5 bases and 0 bases, with 11 bases remaining between them. CDR1 and CDR2 (germline): LNHDA, SQIVND (reference sequence). CDR3 in amino acids: CASSLRRGSGNTIYF. CDR3 nucleotide sequence: TGTGCCAGTAGTCTCCGCAGGGGCTCTGGAAACACCATATATTTT.

The chain employs TRBV7-6 and TRBJ2-5, with D perhaps matching TRBD1 (5 bases). V was cut by 5 bases and J by 2 bases, with 9 bases left in between. The CDR3 sequence is 13 residues long. Germline lookup yields CDR1 SGHVS and CDR2 FNYEAQ. The chain's CDR3 is CASSPGWQETQYF. The CDR3 DNA reads TGTGCCAGCAGCCCAGGGTGGCAAGAGACCCAGTACTTC.

Turning to this clone: The same CDR3 is also encoded by other DNA sequences in this sample. The chain uses TRBV7-9 and TRBJ2-1; D is unclear. The CDR3 has 12 amino acids. Germline CDR1 and CDR2: SEHNR and FQNEAQ (reference sequence). V shed 3 bases and J shed 5 bases, with 5 bases lying between them. CDR3 in DNA: TGTGCCAGCAGCTTCCAAGACAATGAGCAGTTCTTC. Encoded protein: CASSFQDNEQFF.

This chain links TRBV27 with TRBJ2-1; weak D call: TRBD2 (5 bases). Germline-derived CDR1 and CDR2 are MNHEY and SMNVEV (reference sequence). The CDR3 consists of 14 residues. Trimming shortened V by 6 bases and J by 1 base, and 10 bases separated the two germline ends. This chain's CDR3 is CASRSGLSYNEQFF. The CDR3 region has the DNA TGTGCCAGCAGGAGCGGCCTGTCCTACAATGAGCAGTTCTTC.

V usage is TRBV7-9 and J usage is TRBJ2-4; D may match TRBD1 or TRBD2 (5 bases each). The germline V and J ends were trimmed by 4 bases and 6 bases, with 10 bases remaining between them. CDR3 length: 13 residues. Per germline, CDR1 SEHNR and CDR2 FQNEAQ (reference sequence). The CDR3 here is CASSSGASNIQYF. In DNA, the CDR3 is TGTGCCAGCAGCTCCGGGGCTTCAAACATTCAGTACTTC.

V is TRBV28 and J is TRBJ2-7; no firm D call. V was clipped by 4 bases and J by 2 bases, with 3 bases between them. The germline CDR1 and CDR2 sequences are MDHEN and SYDVKM. The CDR3 contains 11 residues. CDR3 loop: CASSSAYEQYF. DNA for the CDR3: TGTGCCAGCAGTTCCGCCTACGAGCAGTACTTC. Full variable domain (missing parts from reference TRBV28 and TRBJ2-7): DVKVTQSSRYLVKRTGEKVFLECVQDMDHENMFWYRQDPGLGLRLIYFSYDVKMKEKGDIPEGYSVSREKKERFSLILESASTNQTSMYLCASSSAYEQYFGPGTRLTVT.

The chain employs TRBV4-1 and TRBJ2-7; D may be TRBD1 or TRBD2 (5 bases each). CDR1 is MGHRA, CDR2 YSYEKL, per germline. The CDR3 spans 16 residues. V gave up 0 bases and J gave up 1 base, with 13 bases separating them. CDR3 region: CASSQDQGAGSYEQYF. The CDR3 DNA reads as TGCGCCAGCAGCCAAGATCAGGGCGCGGGTTCCTACGAGCAGTACTTC.

V gene TRBV19 combines with J gene TRBJ2-1; 11 bases are a match to TRBD2. The junction had 3 bases not matched to a gene; V was cut back by 8 bases and J by 0 bases. The length of the CDR3 is 15 residues. In germline, CDR1 is LNHDA, CDR2 SQIVND (reference sequence). CDR3 residues: CASLAGGSSYNEQFF. DNA of the CDR3: TGTGCCAGTCTAGCGGGAGGCAGCTCCTACAATGAGCAGTTCTTC.

The chain employs TRBV7-2 and TRBJ2-7; D is uncertain. Trimming removed 2 bases from V and 6 bases from J, with 5 bases in between. The germline V gene encodes CDR1 SGHTA and CDR2 FQGNSA. The CDR3 contains 11 residues. This chain's CDR3 is CASSLSFEQYF. The CDR3 DNA reads TGTGCCAGCAGCTTATCGTTCGAGCAGTACTTC.

To note about this clone: This sample includes further DNA sequences coding for the same CDR3. The chain links TRBV7-2 to TRBJ2-1, with TRBD2 matching over 8 bases. CDR1 is SGHTA and CDR2 is FQGNSA in the germline V gene. The V gene end was trimmed by 3 bases and the J gene end by 3 bases; junction bases not matched to a gene: 4. The CDR3 totals 15 residues. As DNA, the CDR3 is TGTGCCAGCAGCTTCGTTGCGGGGGGCTACAATGAGCAGTTCTTC. Its translation: CASSFVAGGYNEQFF.

The chain joins TRBV4-1 to TRBJ2-2, with 10 bases identical to TRBD2. The V and J ends lost 1 base and 6 bases, in that order; junction bases with no gene match: 5. The CDR3 runs to 16 residues. Per germline, CDR1 MGHRA and CDR2 YSYEKL. CDR3 residues: CASSQASGRGSGELFF. DNA for the CDR3: TGCGCCAGCAGCCAAGCTAGCGGGAGAGGGTCCGGGGAGCTGTTTTTT.

This chain connects TRBV6-6 to TRBJ1-3, with D tentatively TRBD1 (6 bases). Germline V lookup: CDR1 MNHNY, CDR2 SVGAGI (reference sequence). V was shortened by 1 base and J by 0 bases, with 10 bases between the two germline ends. This CDR3 contains 16 residues. This CDR3 is CASSYLDSRSGNTIYF. For the CDR3, the DNA is TGTGCCAGCAGTTACTTGGACAGCCGCTCTGGAAACACCATATATTTT.

This chain links TRBV7-2 with TRBJ2-1; no definite D call. This CDR3 is 15 amino acids long. Trimming shortened V by 1 base and J by 6 bases, and 13 bases separated the two germline ends. CDR1 is SGHTA, CDR2 FQGNSA, per germline. CDR3 loop: CASSLGLLAFNEQFF. CDR3 coding DNA: TGTGCCAGCAGCTTAGGGTTGTTGGCTTTCAATGAGCAGTTCTTC.

The rearrangement links TRBV4-3 to TRBJ2-3; TRBD2 is a possible D gene (6 bases). CDR3 size: 14 residues. Trimming stripped 1 base from V and 4 bases from J, with 9 bases between. CDR1 is LGHNA and CDR2 is YSLEER in the germline V gene. CDR3 sequence: CASSQGGVADTQYF. The CDR3 DNA is TGCGCCAGCAGCCAAGGCGGGGTTGCAGATACGCAGTATTTT.

The rearrangement uses TRBV9 and TRBJ2-2; the D is unclear. The CDR3 has 14 amino acids. The germline V gene has CDR1 SGDLS and CDR2 YYNGEE. The V and J ends lost 0 bases and 1 base respectively, with 4 bases between them. In nucleotides, the CDR3 is TGTGCCAGCAGCGTAGTTGGGAACACCGGGGAGCTGTTTTTT. Translated, it gives CASSVVGNTGELFF.

This chain connects TRBV14 to TRBJ2-5, with 10 bases matching TRBD2. The CDR3 has 14 amino acids. Unmatched junction bases numbered 5, after V lost 8 bases and J lost 2 bases. Germline CDR1 SGHDN, CDR2 FVKESK. Written as DNA, the CDR3 is TGTGCCAGCTCGAAGCGGGAGGGTCAAGAGACCCAGTACTTC. Its protein is CASSKREGQETQYF.

V is TRBV28 and J is TRBJ2-7; D unresolved. The length of the CDR3 is 14 residues. The V gene lost 5 bases and the J gene lost 0 bases, with 11 bases spanning the gap. Germline values: CDR1 MDHEN, CDR2 SYDVKM. CDR3 amino acids: CASSPRTDSYEQYF. The CDR3 bases are TGTGCCAGCAGTCCGAGGACGGACTCCTACGAGCAGTACTTC. The variable domain in full, with the rest retrieved from reference TRBV28 and TRBJ2-7, is DVKVTQSSRYLVKRTGEKVFLECVQDMDHENMFWYRQDPGLGLRLIYFSYDVKMKEKGDIPEGYSVSREKKERFSLILESASTNQTSMYLCASSPRTDSYEQYFGPGTRLTVT.

The chain is built from TRBV7-9 and TRBJ1-1; D is possibly TRBD1 (5 bases). The V end lost 7 bases, the J end lost 5 bases, and 20 bases lay between the germline ends. The CDR3 contains 15 residues. Germline V lookup: CDR1 SEHNR, CDR2 FQNEAQ (reference sequence). The CDR3 DNA sequence: TGTGCCAGCAACTTTGCGAGGAATTGGGGGACTGAAGCTTTCTTT. Translating gives CASNFARNWGTEAFF.

As to this clone: Since a far larger clone is one base different, this is likely a read error. The chain is built from TRBV13 and TRBJ2-6, with 7 bases identical to TRBD1. Germline V gives CDR1 PRHDT, CDR2 FYEKMQ (reference sequence). V dropped 6 bases and J dropped 4; count of bases not matched to a gene: 6. The CDR3 sequence is 15 residues long. CDR3 in amino acids: CASRTKGAGANVLTF. As DNA, the CDR3 is TGTGCCAGCAGAACAAAGGGGGCCGGGGCCAACGTCCTGACTTTC.

This chain joins TRBV27 and TRBJ2-1; 9 bases agree with TRBD2. Germline CDR1 reads MNHEY; CDR2 reads SMNVEV (reference sequence). The CDR3 sequence is 14 residues long. V trimming: 4 bases; J trimming: 6 bases; junction bases outside the gene matches: 4. The DNA for the CDR3 is TGTGCCAGCAGTTCCGGGACTAGCCGCAATGAGCAGTTCTTC. Protein: CASSSGTSRNEQFF.

The genes are TRBV7-2 and TRBJ2-5; 7 nucleotides line up with TRBD2. The J segment lost 5 bases and the V segment lost 5 bases, leaving 5 bases of the junction unmatched. In germline, CDR1 is SGHTA, CDR2 FQGNSA. The CDR3 covers 13 residues. CDR3 amino acids: CASSQGLEETQYF. The DNA of the CDR3 is TGTGCCAGCAGCCAAGGACTAGAGGAGACCCAGTACTTC.

The chain employs TRBV7-9 and TRBJ2-7, with 8 bases matching TRBD2. The CDR3 has 14 residues. Germline V gene lookup returns CDR1 SEHNR and CDR2 FQNEAQ (reference sequence). Trimming cost V 5 bases and J 2 bases; bases outside gene matches: 5. The CDR3 spells CASSPTSGAYEQYF. The CDR3, as DNA: TGTGCCAGCAGCCCCACTAGCGGAGCCTACGAGCAGTACTTC.

The V and J genes are TRBV30 and TRBJ2-3, with TRBD1 matching over 10 bases. The CDR3 spans 15 residues. Trimming removed 4 bases from V and 0 bases from J; junction bases left unmatched: 4. The germline V gene encodes CDR1 GTSNPN and CDR2 SVGIG (reference sequence). The CDR3 DNA sequence: TGTGCCTGGAATCGACAGGGGGCTAGCACAGATACGCAGTATTTT. The encoded protein is CAWNRQGASTDTQYF.

V is TRBV29-1 and J is TRBJ2-2; TRBD2 agrees at 11 bases. The CDR3 covers 15 residues. V lost 6 bases to trimming and J lost 4 bases; unmatched junction nucleotides: 7. Germline assignment: CDR1 SQVTM and CDR2 ANQGSEA. CDR3 nucleotide sequence: TGCAGCGTCGGAGGGACTAGCGGAGTCACCGGGGAGCTGTTTTTT. This codes for CSVGGTSGVTGELFF.

The chain couples TRBV29-1 to TRBJ2-5; 7 nucleotides match TRBD2. CDR1 is SQVTM and CDR2 is ANQGSEA in the germline V gene. There are 15 residues in the CDR3. Losses at the gene ends were 3 bases for V and 3 bases for J; bases not matched to a gene: 10. This CDR3 reads CSVDHGGREEETQYF. DNA for the CDR3: TGCAGCGTTGACCATGGAGGGAGGGAGGAAGAGACCCAGTACTTC.

The V call is TRBV4-3, the J call TRBJ2-1, with D possibly matching TRBD1 (6 bases). The CDR3 is made up of 16 amino acids. Trimming took off 2 bases at V and 4 bases at J, with 15 bases between the two ends. In germline, CDR1 is LGHNA, CDR2 YSLEER. In DNA form, the CDR3 reads TGCGCCAGCAGCCAATACAGGGACCCAACTTACAATGAGCAGTTCTTC. Translation gives CASSQYRDPTYNEQFF.

V and J are TRBV18 and TRBJ2-3; 13 bases are shared with TRBD2. CDR3 length equals 16 residues. Trimming took 3 bases from V and 6 from J; bases not matched to a gene: 6. From germline, CDR1 is KGHSH and CDR2 LQKENI. The CDR3 sequence: CASSPWTSGSTDTQYF. CDR3 bases: TGTGCCAGCTCACCCTGGACTAGCGGGAGTACGGATACGCAGTATTTT.